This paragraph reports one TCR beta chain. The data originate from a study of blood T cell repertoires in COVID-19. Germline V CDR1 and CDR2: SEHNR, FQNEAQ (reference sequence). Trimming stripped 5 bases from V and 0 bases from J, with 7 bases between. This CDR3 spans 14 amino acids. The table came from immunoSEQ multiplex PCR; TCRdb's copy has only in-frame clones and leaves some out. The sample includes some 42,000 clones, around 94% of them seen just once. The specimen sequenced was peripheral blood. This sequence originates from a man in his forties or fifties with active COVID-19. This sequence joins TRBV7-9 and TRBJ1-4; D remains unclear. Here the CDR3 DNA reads TGTGCCAGCAGCACCAGTGCAACTAATGAAAAACTGTTTTTT. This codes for CASSTSATNEKLFF. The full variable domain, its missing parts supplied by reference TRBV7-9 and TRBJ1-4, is DTGVSQNPRHKITKRGQNVTFRCDPISEHNRLYWYRQTLGQGPEFLTYFQNEAQLEKSRLLSDRFSAERPKGSFSTLEIQRTEQGDSAMYLCASSTSATNEKLFFGSGTQLSVL.